These 18 T cell receptor beta chains came from one sample sequenced in a study of blood T cell repertoires in COVID-19. The table came from immunoSEQ multiplex PCR; TCRdb's copy has only in-frame clones and leaves some out. This sample has about half a million clones; approximately 92% occur once, and the top ten carry 0.75% to 0.9%. The source material was peripheral blood. These receptors were taken from a man aged 18 to 30 with COVID-19, enrolled during active disease.

This chain uses TRBV6-5 with TRBJ2-1; 10 positions agree with TRBD2. This CDR3 comprises 16 residues. V dropped 2 bases and J dropped 7; count of bases not matched to a gene: 8. CDR1 is MNHEY, CDR2 SVGAGI, per germline. CDR3 sequence: CASSYRASGSLNEQFF. The CDR3 DNA sequence: TGTGCCAGCAGTTACAGGGCTAGCGGGAGTCTGAATGAGCAGTTCTTC.

The chain has TRBV7-2 and TRBJ1-4, with D possibly being TRBD1 (5 bases). V gave up 1 base and J gave up 10 bases, with 22 bases separating them. This CDR3 spans 17 amino acids. CDR1 is SGHTA and CDR2 is FQGNSA in the germline V gene. This CDR3 is CASSLVGTRDRGGKLFF. For the CDR3, the DNA is TGTGCCAGCAGCTTAGTGGGGACGCGGGATCGGGGTGGAAAACTGTTTTTT.

The J gene is TRBJ2-3, the V gene TRBV19, with TRBD1 matching 7 bases. With V trimmed by 4 bases and J by 2 bases, 6 bases remained unmatched. Germline values: CDR1 LNHDA, CDR2 SQIVND (reference sequence). The CDR3 contains 15 residues. The CDR3: CASSTGTDNTDTQYF. DNA of the CDR3: TGTGCCAGTAGTACCGGGACAGACAACACAGATACGCAGTATTTT.

This chain connects TRBV25-1 to TRBJ1-1, with a tentative D call TRBD1 (6 bases). Trimming stripped 4 bases from V and 10 bases from J, with 10 bases between. CDR1 and CDR2 from the germline V gene are MGHDK and SYGVNS. The CDR3 consists of 11 residues. The chain's CDR3 is CASSAEGGAFF. DNA for the CDR3: TGTGCCAGCAGTGCGGAAGGGGGAGCTTTCTTT.

The chain has TRBV5-1 and TRBJ2-7; D not resolved. Between the trimmed V and J ends, which lost 2 bases and 2 bases, there was a span of 11 bases. This CDR3 comprises 14 residues. The germline gives CDR1 SGHRS, CDR2 YFSETQ. CDR3 DNA sequence: TGCGCCAGCAGCTTAGGCAGGCGCACCTACGAGCAGTACTTC. Its protein is CASSLGRRTYEQYF.

The chain employs TRBV20-1 and TRBJ2-2; 7 positions agree with TRBD1. Germline values: CDR1 DFQATT, CDR2 SNEGSKA (reference sequence). Germline trimming cut 5 bases from V and 8 bases from J; bases unmatched to any gene: 2. The CDR3 length is 11 residues. CDR3 sequence (DNA): TGCAGTGCTGGCAGGGGGGGGGAGCTGTTTTTT. This gives the protein CSAGRGGELFF.

The chain links TRBV30 to TRBJ1-3; unclear D gene. V was clipped by 4 bases and J by 0 bases, with 4 bases between them. Germline CDR1 and CDR2: GTSNPN and SVGIG (reference sequence). This CDR3 spans 12 amino acids. The DNA of the CDR3 is TGTGCCTGGACGGGCTCTGGAAACACCATATATTTT. Protein sequence: CAWTGSGNTIYF. Complete variable domain (other parts from reference TRBV30 and TRBJ1-3): SQTIHQWPATLVQPVGSPLSLECTVEGTSNPNLYWYRQAAGRGLQLLFYSVGIGQISSEVPQNLSASRPQDRQFILSSKKLLLSDSGFYLCAWTGSGNTIYFGEGSWLTVV.

This chain uses TRBV5-1 with TRBJ2-7; D gene uncertain. The germline CDR1 and CDR2 sequences are SGHRS and YFSETQ. V was shortened by 1 base and J by 4 bases, with 12 bases between the two germline ends. The CDR3 totals 14 residues. CDR3 DNA sequence: TGCGCCAGCAGCTTGAGAGGTAACCTGTACGAGCAGTACTTC. Its protein is CASSLRGNLYEQYF. The whole variable domain, remainder taken from reference TRBV5-1 and TRBJ2-7, is KAGVTQTPRYLIKTRGQQVTLSCSPISGHRSVSWYQQTPGQGLQFLFEYFSETQRNKGNFPGRFSGRQFSNSRSEMNVSTLELGDSALYLCASSLRGNLYEQYFGPGTRLTVT.

V gene TRBV11-2 combines with J gene TRBJ2-7; D gene unclear. The V end lost 1 base, the J end lost 3 bases, and 4 bases lay between the germline ends. Germline CDR1 is SGHAT and CDR2 is FQNNGV. The CDR3 is 12 residues long. CDR3 region: CASSLAYYEQYF. As DNA, the CDR3 is TGTGCCAGCAGCTTAGCGTACTACGAGCAGTACTTC. The variable domain in full, completed from reference TRBV11-2 and TRBJ2-7, reads EAGVAQSPRYKIIEKRQSVAFWCNPISGHATLYWYQQILGQGPKLLIQFQNNGVVDDSQLPKDRFSAERLKGVDSTLKIQPAKLEDSAVYLCASSLAYYEQYFGPGTRLTVT.

This clone was found once. This sequence joins TRBV24-1 and TRBJ2-1, with 10 bases that match TRBD2. The CDR3 loop spans 16 amino acids. Trimming took 3 bases from V and 8 from J; bases not matched to a gene: 9. The germline V gene encodes CDR1 KGHDR and CDR2 SFDVKD. This CDR3 reads CATSDPQRGGPDEQFF. As DNA, the CDR3 is TGTGCCACCAGTGATCCTCAGCGGGGGGGCCCCGATGAGCAGTTCTTC.

This rearrangement joins TRBV4-1 to TRBJ1-3, with a possible D match to TRBD1 (6 bases). The ends were cut back, 2 bases at V and 9 bases at J, with 20 bases in the middle. The CDR3 runs to 16 residues. Germline V gene sequence: CDR1 MGHRA, CDR2 YSYEKL. This CDR3 reads CASSQPGTRKLRTIYF. DNA of the CDR3: TGCGCCAGCAGCCAACCGGGGACAAGGAAACTTCGCACCATATATTTT.

DNA for the CDR3: TGCAGTGCTAGTTTGGGACAGTCCTACGAGCAGTACTTC. Protein product: CSASLGQSYEQYF. The chain recombines TRBV20-1 with TRBJ2-7; 7 bases match TRBD1. The CDR3 loop spans 13 amino acids. Germline CDR1 is DFQATT and CDR2 is SNEGSKA (reference sequence). The ends lost 3 bases at V and 1 base at J; junction bases unmatched: 3.

The rearrangement joins TRBV5-4 to TRBJ2-1, with D possibly being TRBD1 (5 bases). Germline loops: CDR1 SGHNT, CDR2 YYREEE (reference sequence). CDR3 length: 16 amino acids. The germline V and J ends were trimmed by 0 bases and 6 bases, with 16 bases remaining between them. The CDR3 DNA sequence: TGTGCCAGCAGCTTGGGTCTACAAAAGGGGTCCAATGAGCAGTTCTTC. Protein sequence: CASSLGLQKGSNEQFF. The full variable domain, in which reference TRBV5-4 and TRBJ2-1 provide the parts outside the CDR3, is ETGVTQSPTHLIKTRGQQVTLRCSSQSGHNTVSWYQQALGQGPQFIFQYYREEENGRGNFPPRFSGLQFPNYSSELNVNALELDDSALYLCASSLGLQKGSNEQFFGPGTRLTVL.

The chain has TRBV30 and TRBJ2-1; 10 positions agree with TRBD2. Germline V CDR1 and CDR2: GTSNPN, SVGIG (reference sequence). The CDR3 covers 14 residues. Trimming cost V 5 bases and J 2 bases; bases outside gene matches: 3. The CDR3, as DNA: TGTGCCTGGGGAGCGGGAGGGACCTACAATGAGCAGTTCTTC. Protein product: CAWGAGGTYNEQFF.

The chain employs TRBV4-1 and TRBJ1-2, with D possibly matching TRBD1 (6 bases). The CDR3 length is 15 residues. V dropped 4 bases and J dropped 0 bases, with 12 bases sitting between them. CDR1 is MGHRA and CDR2 is YSYEKL in the germline V gene. The CDR3: CASSRSEGANYGYTF. The CDR3 DNA reads as TGCGCCAGCAGCCGATCCGAGGGGGCTAACTATGGCTACACCTTC.

This chain links TRBV5-5 with TRBJ2-1; 7 nucleotides match TRBD1. The CDR3 consists of 16 residues. Germline CDR1 is SGHKS and CDR2 is YYEKEE (reference sequence). With 1 base clipped from V and 6 bases from J, the junction kept 10 bases outside the gene matches. The CDR3 sequence is CASSLTAGTASNEQFF. CDR3 DNA sequence: TGTGCCAGCAGCTTGACAGCCGGGACAGCTTCCAATGAGCAGTTCTTC.

This chain uses TRBV5-4 with TRBJ2-2; TRBD1 might be the D (5 bases). V dropped 5 bases and J dropped 6 bases, with 14 bases sitting between them. Germline V gives CDR1 SGHNT, CDR2 YYREEE (reference sequence). The CDR3 spans 14 residues. CDR3 in amino acids: CASRTAAGAGELFF. The CDR3 nucleotides read TGTGCCAGCAGGACAGCCGCTGGGGCCGGGGAGCTGTTTTTT.

This chain joins TRBV10-3 and TRBJ1-5; TRBD1 aligns across 11 bases. V gave up 6 bases and J gave up 2 bases; unmatched junction bases: 3. In germline, CDR1 is ENHRY, CDR2 SYGVKD. The CDR3 has 15 amino acids. This CDR3 reads CAIRPGQGGNQPQHF. For the CDR3, the DNA is TGTGCCATCAGGCCGGGACAGGGGGGCAATCAGCCCCAGCATTTT.